These T cell receptor beta chains were read from a single sample in a study of blood T cell repertoires in COVID-19. The repertoire was sequenced with immunoSEQ multiplex PCR; TCRdb's copy has only in-frame clones and lacks some. The sample holds some 42,000 clones; over 75% are singletons and the top ten take approximately 2.6%. The sample taken for sequencing was peripheral blood. The source is a human donor in a cohort sampled during active COVID-19. Each CDR3 is given with its conserved first and last residue. D genes are given only for firm matches. Expanded clones are given a class, and other clones once, few, many or no size at all.

V: TRBV29-1
J: TRBJ2-3
size: -
D: -
DNA: TGCAGCGTCGGGGAGGGCACAGATACGCAGTATTTT
CDR3: CSVGEGTDTQYF

V: TRBV5-1
J: TRBJ2-5
size: -
D: TRBD2
DNA: TGCGCCAGCAGCCCCGGGGTAGCGGGGGGCCAAGAGACCCAGTACTTC
CDR3: CASSPGVAGGQETQYF

V: TRBV30
J: TRBJ1-1
size: -
D: -
DNA: TGTGCCTGGAGTGGGTGGCAGGGTCCTGGCTCGAACACTGAAGCTTTCTTT
CDR3: CAWSGWQGPGSNTEAFF

V: TRBV24-1
J: TRBJ1-1
size: -
D: -
DNA: TGTGCCACCAGTGACCCCGATGGACAGCGGAACACTGAAGCTTTCTTT
CDR3: CATSDPDGQRNTEAFF

V: TRBV7-6
J: TRBJ2-5
size: -
D: TRBD1
DNA: TGTGCCAGCAGCCCAGTTGGACAGGGATTTTGGGAGACCCAGTACTTC
CDR3: CASSPVGQGFWETQYF

V: TRBV14
J: TRBJ2-4
size: -
D: TRBD2
DNA: TGTGCCAGCAGCCAAGATTGGGGTAGCGGGGGGGCCTTTGTAGCCAAAAACATTCAGTACTTC
CDR3: CASSQDWGSGGAFVAKNIQYF

V: TRBV4-2
J: TRBJ2-1
size: -
D: TRBD2
DNA: TGTGCCAGCAGCCAAGATACGGGGGGGGGCCGCCCGAAGCAGTTCTTC
CDR3: CASSQDTGGGRPKQFF

V: TRBV7-6
J: TRBJ2-5
size: -
D: -
DNA: TGTGCCAGCAGCCAGCTGACTAGTTCCGAGACCCAGTACTTC
CDR3: CASSQLTSSETQYF

V: TRBV2
J: TRBJ1-4
size: -
D: -
DNA: TGTGCCAGCAGTGAAGGGACAGTTAATGAAAAACTGTTTTTT
CDR3: CASSEGTVNEKLFF

V: TRBV5-1
J: TRBJ1-1
size: -
D: -
DNA: TGCGCCAGCATCGGGTCCACTGAAGCTTTCTTT
CDR3: CASIGSTEAFF

V: TRBV4-2
J: TRBJ1-1
size: -
D: TRBD1
DNA: TGTGCCAGCAGCCTGGGGACAGGGGGCCTAAACACTGAAGCTTTCTTT
CDR3: CASSLGTGGLNTEAFF

V: TRBV7-9
J: TRBJ2-1
size: -
D: -
DNA: TGTGCCAGCAGCTACTCGAATTACAATGAGCAGTTCTTC
CDR3: CASSYSNYNEQFF

V: TRBV6-6
J: TRBJ2-3
size: -
D: -
DNA: TGTGCCAGCAGCCTTAGGGGGGATACGCAGTATTTT
CDR3: CASSLRGDTQYF

V: TRBV4-1
J: TRBJ2-3
size: -
D: -
DNA: TGCGCCAGCAGCGGGACGGGGGGCCTTTCTAGCACAGATACGCAGTATTTT
CDR3: CASSGTGGLSSTDTQYF

V: TRBV6-5
J: TRBJ1-6
size: -
D: TRBD1
DNA: TGTGCCAGCAGTTACGGACAGGCCGGTAATTCACCCCTCCACTTT
CDR3: CASSYGQAGNSPLHF

V: TRBV27
J: TRBJ1-6
size: -
D: -
DNA: TGTGCCAGCAGGCCTACAGTGATCAATTCACCCCTCCACTTT
CDR3: CASRPTVINSPLHF

V: TRBV10-3
J: TRBJ2-1
size: once
D: TRBD2
DNA: TGTGCCATCAGCGCCCGGGACTACCCGTCTCGTGGGAATGAGCAGTTCTTC
CDR3: CAISARDYPSRGNEQFF

V: TRBV2
J: TRBJ1-4
size: -
D: -
DNA: TGTGCCAGCAGGGCAGTTTCAACTAATGAAAAACTGTTTTTT
CDR3: CASRAVSTNEKLFF

V: TRBV6-5
J: TRBJ1-5
size: -
D: -
DNA: TGTGCCAGCAGGGTCGGGGAGTATAGCAATCAGCCCCAGCATTTT
CDR3: CASRVGEYSNQPQHF

V: TRBV3-1/TRBV3-2
J: TRBJ1-6
size: -
D: -
DNA: TGTGCCAGCAGCCAAGATCAACCGGGTAACAATTCACCCCTCCACTTT
CDR3: CASSQDQPGNNSPLHF

V: TRBV3-1/TRBV3-2
J: TRBJ2-2
size: -
D: TRBD2
DNA: TGTGCCAGCACCTCTCTGGGGACTAGGCGTTCCGGGGAGCTGTTTTTT
CDR3: CASTSLGTRRSGELFF

V: TRBV6-2/TRBV6-3
J: TRBJ2-2
size: -
D: TRBD2
DNA: TGTGCCAGCAGCCCTTTAGCGGGGGGGGACACCGGGGAGCTGTTTTTT
CDR3: CASSPLAGGDTGELFF

V: TRBV7-2
J: TRBJ1-1
size: -
D: -
DNA: TGTGCCAGCAGCTTAGTAGGCAGGGAAGCTTTCTTT
CDR3: CASSLVGREAFF

V: TRBV6-5
J: TRBJ2-5
size: -
D: TRBD2
DNA: TGTGCCAGCAGTAGGACTAGCGGGGGACAAGAGACCCAGTACTTC
CDR3: CASSRTSGGQETQYF

V: TRBV6-2/TRBV6-3
J: TRBJ1-1
size: few
D: TRBD1
DNA: TGTGCCAGCAGTTTTCAGGGGGGGAACACTGAAGCTTTCTTT
CDR3: CASSFQGGNTEAFF

V: TRBV11-2
J: TRBJ1-1
size: -
D: -
DNA: TGTGCCAGCACCTTAGCGAGGCTTAACACTGAAGCTTTCTTT
CDR3: CASTLARLNTEAFF

V: TRBV5-6
J: TRBJ2-3
size: -
D: TRBD2
DNA: TGTGCCAGCAGCCCGGGACTAGCGGGGGGCAGGGATACGCAGTATTTT
CDR3: CASSPGLAGGRDTQYF

V: TRBV5-1
J: TRBJ2-3
size: -
D: TRBD2
DNA: TGCGCCCGCAGCCGGGGGGGGGACACAGATACGCAGTATTTT
CDR3: CARSRGGDTDTQYF

V: TRBV2
J: TRBJ1-2
size: once
D: -
DNA: TGTGCCATCATGCAGAGAGACTCCTATGGCTACACCTTC
CDR3: CAIMQRDSYGYTF

V: TRBV6-5
J: TRBJ1-3
size: once
D: -
DNA: TGTGCCAGCACATCGGGCAGGGTTGGAAACACCATATATTTT
CDR3: CASTSGRVGNTIYF

V: TRBV3-1/TRBV3-2
J: TRBJ2-5
size: -
D: -
DNA: TGTGCCAGCAGCCTGTGGACAGAACAAGAGACCCAGTACTTC
CDR3: CASSLWTEQETQYF

V: TRBV3-1/TRBV3-2
J: TRBJ2-7
size: -
D: TRBD2
DNA: TGTGCCAGCAGCCAAGAAGCGGGGGGGCCCTACGAGCAGTACTTC
CDR3: CASSQEAGGPYEQYF

V: TRBV4-2
J: TRBJ1-3
size: -
D: TRBD1
DNA: TGTGCCAGCAGCCAAATGGGACAGGGGGCCGCTGGAAACACCATATATTTT
CDR3: CASSQMGQGAAGNTIYF

V: TRBV5-1
J: TRBJ2-5
size: -
D: TRBD1
DNA: TGCGCCAGCAGCTTAACCGGGACAGTAATGGAGACCCAGTACTTC
CDR3: CASSLTGTVMETQYF

V: TRBV19
J: TRBJ1-2
size: -
D: TRBD1
DNA: TGTGCCAGTAGAAAACTCACGGGACAGGGGGCTATTGGCTACACCTTC
CDR3: CASRKLTGQGAIGYTF

V: TRBV18
J: TRBJ2-4
size: -
D: TRBD1
DNA: TGTGCCAGCTCACCACCACTGGGACAGGGGGAGTCCAAAAACATTCAGTACTTC
CDR3: CASSPPLGQGESKNIQYF

V: TRBV6-4
J: TRBJ1-1
size: -
D: TRBD1
DNA: TGTGCCAGGGCACTACAGGGGCGGAACACTGAAGCTTTCTTT
CDR3: CARALQGRNTEAFF

V: TRBV19
J: TRBJ2-1
size: -
D: TRBD2
DNA: TGTGCCAGTAGTATCAGCGGGGGGGTTGATGAGCAGTTCTTC
CDR3: CASSISGGVDEQFF

V: TRBV12-5
J: TRBJ1-5
size: -
D: -
DNA: TGTGCTAGTGGCAATCCCACAGGGCTTCAGCCCCAGCATTTT
CDR3: CASGNPTGLQPQHF

V: TRBV9
J: TRBJ1-1
size: -
D: -
DNA: TGTGCCAGCAGCGTACTAACGAAATCCAACACTGAAGCTTTCTTT
CDR3: CASSVLTKSNTEAFF

V: TRBV16
J: TRBJ2-2
size: few
D: -
DNA: TGTGCCAGCAGCCATGGGGGCTCCACCGGGGAGCTGTTTTTT
CDR3: CASSHGGSTGELFF

V: TRBV18
J: TRBJ2-5
size: -
D: -
DNA: TGTGCCAGCTCACGACCTAGCTTTGAGACCCAGTACTTC
CDR3: CASSRPSFETQYF

V: TRBV10-2
J: TRBJ2-5
size: -
D: TRBD2
DNA: TGCGCCAGCAGTGAGTCGTGGAGCGGGGGGGCCTTATCAGAGACCCAGTACTTC
CDR3: CASSESWSGGALSETQYF

V: TRBV19
J: TRBJ1-2
size: -
D: -
DNA: TGTGCCAGTAGTCGGGGGGTATATGGCTACACCTTC
CDR3: CASSRGVYGYTF

V: TRBV7-6
J: TRBJ1-2
size: -
D: TRBD1
DNA: TGTGCCAGCAGCGACAGGGAGGAAGGCTACACCTTC
CDR3: CASSDREEGYTF

V: TRBV19
J: TRBJ1-2
size: -
D: TRBD1
DNA: TGTGCCAGTAGTGCCACACCCCTCCTCGGGACAGGGATGTTTCTCGGTGGCTACACCTTC
CDR3: CASSATPLLGTGMFLGGYTF

V: TRBV6-1
J: TRBJ2-1
size: -
D: TRBD2
DNA: TGTGCCAGCAGTGTTGAATCGGGACTAGCAGGGTCCTCCTACAATGAGCAGTTCTTC
CDR3: CASSVESGLAGSSYNEQFF

V: TRBV3-1/TRBV3-2
J: TRBJ2-4
size: -
D: -
DNA: TGTGCTACGGCCTTCGGGCAGGGCAAAAACATTCAGTACTTC
CDR3: CATAFGQGKNIQYF

V: TRBV7-6
J: TRBJ1-2
size: -
D: -
DNA: TGTGCCAGCAGCTCGGGAGAACGAGATGGCTACACCTTC
CDR3: CASSSGERDGYTF

V: TRBV12-3/TRBV12-4
J: TRBJ1-1
size: few
D: -
DNA: TGTGCCAGCACGGAGTTCGGGTATGAAGCTTTCTTT
CDR3: CASTEFGYEAFF

V: TRBV15
J: TRBJ2-2
size: -
D: -
DNA: TGTGCCACCAGCAGAGACCTCAGGGGGGCCAACACCGGGGAGCTGTTTTTT
CDR3: CATSRDLRGANTGELFF

V: TRBV19
J: TRBJ2-5
size: -
D: TRBD2
DNA: TGTGCCAGTAGTACAAGGAGGGGACTAGCGGGACAAGAGACCCAGTACTTC
CDR3: CASSTRRGLAGQETQYF

V: TRBV3-1/TRBV3-2
J: TRBJ2-5
size: once
D: -
DNA: TGTGCCAGCAGCCAAGATCAGGGTTCCAGTGAGACCCAGTACTTC
CDR3: CASSQDQGSSETQYF

V: TRBV6-2/TRBV6-3
J: TRBJ2-7
size: -
D: -
DNA: TGTGCCAGCAGTTACGACGTCCCCGACTGGATTCAAGGGAGCTCCTACGAGCAGTACTTC
CDR3: CASSYDVPDWIQGSSYEQYF

V: TRBV2
J: TRBJ2-4
size: -
D: TRBD2
DNA: TGTGCCAGCAGTGTCGGGGGGGCCGCAAACATTCAGTACTTC
CDR3: CASSVGGAANIQYF

V: TRBV7-9
J: TRBJ1-2
size: -
D: TRBD1
DNA: TGTGCCAGCAGCTCCACAGGGGCAGCTAACTATGGCTACACCTTC
CDR3: CASSSTGAANYGYTF

V: TRBV9
J: TRBJ2-3
size: -
D: TRBD2
DNA: TGTGCCAGCAGCGTAGCTGGACTAGCGGGGGGTGGGTATTTT
CDR3: CASSVAGLAGGGYF